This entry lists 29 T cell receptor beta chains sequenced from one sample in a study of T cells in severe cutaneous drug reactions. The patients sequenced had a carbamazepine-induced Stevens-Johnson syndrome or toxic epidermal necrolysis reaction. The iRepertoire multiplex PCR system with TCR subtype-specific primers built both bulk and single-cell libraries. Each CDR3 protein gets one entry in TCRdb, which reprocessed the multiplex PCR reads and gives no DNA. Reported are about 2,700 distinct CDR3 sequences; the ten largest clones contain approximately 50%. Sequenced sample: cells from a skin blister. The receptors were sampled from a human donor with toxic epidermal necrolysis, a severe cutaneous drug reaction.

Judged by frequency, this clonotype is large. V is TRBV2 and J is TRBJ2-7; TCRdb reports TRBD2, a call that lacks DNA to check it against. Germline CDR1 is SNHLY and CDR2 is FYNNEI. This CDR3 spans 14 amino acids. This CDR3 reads CASPPRAGGYEQYF.

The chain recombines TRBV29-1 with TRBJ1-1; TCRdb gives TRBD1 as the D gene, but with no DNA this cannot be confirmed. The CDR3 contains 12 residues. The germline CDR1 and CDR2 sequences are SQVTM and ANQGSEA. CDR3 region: CSVDSGPGEAFF.

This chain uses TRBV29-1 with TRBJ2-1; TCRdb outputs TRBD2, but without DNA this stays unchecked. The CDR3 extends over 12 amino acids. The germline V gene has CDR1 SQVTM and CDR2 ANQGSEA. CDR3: CSGGTSVFRQFF.

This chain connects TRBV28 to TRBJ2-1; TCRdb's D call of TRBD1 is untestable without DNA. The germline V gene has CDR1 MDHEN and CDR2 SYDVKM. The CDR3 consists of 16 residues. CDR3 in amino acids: CASSPAGGPSFDEQFF.

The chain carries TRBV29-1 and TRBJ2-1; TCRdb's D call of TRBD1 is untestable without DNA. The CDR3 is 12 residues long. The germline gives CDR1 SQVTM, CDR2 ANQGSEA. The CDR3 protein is CSVNHRGHEQFF.

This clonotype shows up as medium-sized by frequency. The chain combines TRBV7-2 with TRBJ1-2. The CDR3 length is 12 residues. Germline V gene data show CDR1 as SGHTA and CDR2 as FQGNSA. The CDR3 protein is CASSLEGYGYTF.

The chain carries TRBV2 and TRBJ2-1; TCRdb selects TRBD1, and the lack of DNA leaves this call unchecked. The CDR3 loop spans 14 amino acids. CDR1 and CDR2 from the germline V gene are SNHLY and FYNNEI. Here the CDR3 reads CASRGDRVYNEQFF.

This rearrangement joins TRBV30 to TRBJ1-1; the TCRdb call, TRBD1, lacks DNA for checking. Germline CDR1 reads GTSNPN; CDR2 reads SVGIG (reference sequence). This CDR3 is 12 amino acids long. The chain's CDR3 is CAWDRANTEAFF. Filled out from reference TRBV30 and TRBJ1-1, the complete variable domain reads SQTIHQWPATLVQPVGSPLSLECTVEGTSNPNLYWYRQAAGRGLQLLFYSVGIGQISSEVPQNLSASRPQDRQFILSSKKLLLSDSGFYLCAWDRANTEAFFGQGTRLTVV.

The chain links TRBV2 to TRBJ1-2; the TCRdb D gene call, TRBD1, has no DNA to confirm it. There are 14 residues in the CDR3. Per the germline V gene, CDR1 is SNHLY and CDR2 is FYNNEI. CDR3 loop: CAGGTGGSNYGYTF.

CDR3 region: CASSVDQSLFPSEQYF. The genes are TRBV9 and TRBJ2-7. Germline CDR1 is SGDLS and CDR2 is YYNGEE. The CDR3 runs 16 residues.

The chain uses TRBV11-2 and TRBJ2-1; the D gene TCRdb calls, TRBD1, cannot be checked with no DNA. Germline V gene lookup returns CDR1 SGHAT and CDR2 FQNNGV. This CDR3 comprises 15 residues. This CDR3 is CASRTTPSSYNEQFF.

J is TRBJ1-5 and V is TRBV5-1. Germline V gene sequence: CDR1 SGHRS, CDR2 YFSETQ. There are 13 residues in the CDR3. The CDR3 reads CASSLGINQPQHF. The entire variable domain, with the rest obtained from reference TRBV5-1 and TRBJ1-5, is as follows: KAGVTQTPRYLIKTRGQQVTLSCSPISGHRSVSWYQQTPGQGLQFLFEYFSETQRNKGNFPGRFSGRQFSNSRSEMNVSTLELGDSALYLCASSLGINQPQHFGDGTRLSIL.

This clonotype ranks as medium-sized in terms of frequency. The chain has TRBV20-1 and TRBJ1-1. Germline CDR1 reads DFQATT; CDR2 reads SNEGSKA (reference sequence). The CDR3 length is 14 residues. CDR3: CSARERTAGTEAFF.

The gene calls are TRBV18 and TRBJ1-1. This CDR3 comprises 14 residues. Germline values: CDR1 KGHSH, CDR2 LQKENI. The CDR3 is CASSPAAMNTEAFF.

The CDR3 here is CASSLAGSGDTQYF. This sequence joins TRBV7-6 and TRBJ2-3; without DNA, the TCRdb call of TRBD2 cannot be checked. CDR1 and CDR2 (germline): SGHVS, FNYEAQ. The CDR3 loop spans 14 amino acids.

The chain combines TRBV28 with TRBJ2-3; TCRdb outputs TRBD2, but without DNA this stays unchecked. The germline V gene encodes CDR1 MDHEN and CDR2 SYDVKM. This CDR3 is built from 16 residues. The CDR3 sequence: CASSSIRTSGTDTQYF.

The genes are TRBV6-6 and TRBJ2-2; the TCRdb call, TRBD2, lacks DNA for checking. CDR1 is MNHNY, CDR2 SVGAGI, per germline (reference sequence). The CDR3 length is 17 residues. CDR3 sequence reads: CASSYSGGTARGGELFF.

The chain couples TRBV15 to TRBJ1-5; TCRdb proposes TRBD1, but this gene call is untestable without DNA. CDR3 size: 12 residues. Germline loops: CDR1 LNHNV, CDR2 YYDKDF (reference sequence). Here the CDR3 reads CATRNEGQPQHF.

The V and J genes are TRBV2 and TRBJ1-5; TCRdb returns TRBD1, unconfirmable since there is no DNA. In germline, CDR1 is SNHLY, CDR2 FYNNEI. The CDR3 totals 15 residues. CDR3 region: CASNRQSYSNQPQHF.

The CDR3 loop reads CASSPTGSTGELFF. This rearrangement joins TRBV27 to TRBJ2-2; the TCRdb D gene call, TRBD1, has no DNA to confirm it. Germline V gives CDR1 MNHEY, CDR2 SMNVEV (reference sequence). The CDR3 consists of 14 residues.

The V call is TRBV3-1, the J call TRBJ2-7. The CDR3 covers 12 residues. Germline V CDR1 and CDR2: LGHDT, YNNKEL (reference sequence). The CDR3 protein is CASSPGLREQYF.

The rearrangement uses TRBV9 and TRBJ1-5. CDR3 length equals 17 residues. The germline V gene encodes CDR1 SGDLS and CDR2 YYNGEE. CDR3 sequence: CASSVAPSGRDAQPQHF. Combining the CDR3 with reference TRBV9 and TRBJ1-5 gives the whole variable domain DSGVTQTPKHLITATGQRVTLRCSPRSGDLSVYWYQQSLDQGLQFLIQYYNGEERAKGNILERFSAQQFPDLHSELNLSSLELGDSALYFCASSVAPSGRDAQPQHFGDGTRLSIL.

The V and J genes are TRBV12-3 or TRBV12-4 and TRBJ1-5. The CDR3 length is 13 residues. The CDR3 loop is CASSEADNQPQHF.

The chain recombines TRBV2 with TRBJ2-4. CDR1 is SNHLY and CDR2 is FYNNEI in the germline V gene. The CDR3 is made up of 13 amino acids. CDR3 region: CASSRQSKNIQYF.

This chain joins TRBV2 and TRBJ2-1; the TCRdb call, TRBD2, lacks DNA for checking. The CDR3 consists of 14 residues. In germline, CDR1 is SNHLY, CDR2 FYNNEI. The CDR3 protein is CASTSGTSLSEQFF.

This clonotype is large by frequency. The CDR3 sequence: CASRGWTSGSYEQYF. The J gene is TRBJ2-7, the V gene TRBV6-2 or TRBV6-3; without DNA, the TCRdb call of TRBD2 cannot be checked. The CDR3 spans 15 residues. Germline CDR1 and CDR2: MNHEY and SVGEGT.

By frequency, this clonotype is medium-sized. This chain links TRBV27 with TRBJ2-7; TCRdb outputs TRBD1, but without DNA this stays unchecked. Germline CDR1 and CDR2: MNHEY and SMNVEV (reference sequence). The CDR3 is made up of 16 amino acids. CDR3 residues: CASSNQTGTWTYEQYF.

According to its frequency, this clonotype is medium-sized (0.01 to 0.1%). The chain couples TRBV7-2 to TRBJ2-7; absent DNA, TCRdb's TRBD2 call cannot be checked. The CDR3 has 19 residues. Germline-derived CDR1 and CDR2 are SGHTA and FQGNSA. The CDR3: CASSLVSRLAGGFSYEQYF.

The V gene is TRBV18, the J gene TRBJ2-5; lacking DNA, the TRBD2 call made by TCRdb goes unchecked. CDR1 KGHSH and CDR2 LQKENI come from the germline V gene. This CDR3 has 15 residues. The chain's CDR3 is CASSRRSGNQETQYF.